The clone carrying this TCR beta chain was counted ten times or more. Its antigen is undetermined. Each TCR beta library was made by quantitative 5'-RACE that incorporated molecular barcodes. MiXCR, applied by TCRdb to the 5' RACE reads, yields one record per CDR3 protein. This table has under 300,000 distinct CDR3 sequences, 8% to 9.5% appearing once. The sample is drawn from a study of CD8 T cells in ankylosing spondylitis. There are 13 residues in the CDR3. V lost 4 bases, J lost 8 bases, and 8 bases stayed unmatched. Germline V CDR1 and CDR2: SGHRS, YFSETQ. Points from the study as a whole: Seemingly distinctive of ankylosing spondylitis blood was a TCR beta motif formed by eight highly homologous variants.

Sequencing was carried out using blood, either unsorted or a sorted T cell fraction (not recorded which). The source is a male donor with ankylosing spondylitis or in good health (not recorded which). This chain joins TRBV5-1 and TRBJ1-2; 7 nucleotides agree with TRBD1. Written as DNA, the CDR3 is TGCGCCAGCAGCCGTGACAGGGTAGGAGGCTACACCTTC. This codes for CASSRDRVGGYTF.